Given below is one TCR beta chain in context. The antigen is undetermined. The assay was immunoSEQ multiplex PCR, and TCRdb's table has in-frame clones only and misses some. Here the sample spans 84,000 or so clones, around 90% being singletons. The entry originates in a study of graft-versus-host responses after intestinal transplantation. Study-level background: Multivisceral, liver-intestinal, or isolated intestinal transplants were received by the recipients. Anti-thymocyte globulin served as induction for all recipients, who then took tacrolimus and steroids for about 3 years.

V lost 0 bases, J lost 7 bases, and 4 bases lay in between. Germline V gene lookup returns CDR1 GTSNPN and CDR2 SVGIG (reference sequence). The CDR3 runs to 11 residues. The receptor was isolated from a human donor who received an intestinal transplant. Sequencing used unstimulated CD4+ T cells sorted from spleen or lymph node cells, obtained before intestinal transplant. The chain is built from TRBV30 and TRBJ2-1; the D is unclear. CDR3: CAWSVGNEQFF. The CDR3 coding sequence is TGTGCCTGGAGTGTGGGTAATGAGCAGTTCTTC.